This entry concerns a single T cell receptor beta chain. This record belongs to a study of OX40 agonist ivuxolimab in advanced cancers. The wider study: The drug used for patients, ivuxolimab, was an agonistic anti-OX40 (CD134) antibody.

TCRdb keeps only in-frame clones here, not all; method: immunoSEQ multiplex PCR. This sample yields fewer than 45,000 clones, of which about 90% are seen a single time; roughly a sixth belongs to the top ten. Individuals having autoimmune disease history or systemic immunosuppression were not enrolled. CDR3 length: 13 residues. Germline CDR1 SGHVS, CDR2 FQNEAQ. Trimming left V 5 bases short and J 6 bases short, with 12 bases between. Sequencing was performed on CD4+ or CD8+ T cells sorted from blood, taken in a trial of the OX40 agonist ivuxolimab. This receptor was obtained from an adult with an advanced solid tumor such as melanoma, head and neck, liver or kidney cancer. The gene calls are TRBV7-8 and TRBJ2-3; D not certain. The CDR3 region has the DNA TGTGCCAGCAGCACCCACACGCGGGATACGCAGTATTTT. Encoded protein: CASSTHTRDTQYF. Full variable domain (remainder filled in from reference TRBV7-8 and TRBJ2-3): GAGVSQSPRYKVAKRGQDVALRCDPISGHVSLFWYQQALGQGPEFLTYFQNEAQLDKSGLPSDRFFAERPEGSVSTLKIQRTQQEDSAVYLCASSTHTRDTQYFGPGTRLTVL.